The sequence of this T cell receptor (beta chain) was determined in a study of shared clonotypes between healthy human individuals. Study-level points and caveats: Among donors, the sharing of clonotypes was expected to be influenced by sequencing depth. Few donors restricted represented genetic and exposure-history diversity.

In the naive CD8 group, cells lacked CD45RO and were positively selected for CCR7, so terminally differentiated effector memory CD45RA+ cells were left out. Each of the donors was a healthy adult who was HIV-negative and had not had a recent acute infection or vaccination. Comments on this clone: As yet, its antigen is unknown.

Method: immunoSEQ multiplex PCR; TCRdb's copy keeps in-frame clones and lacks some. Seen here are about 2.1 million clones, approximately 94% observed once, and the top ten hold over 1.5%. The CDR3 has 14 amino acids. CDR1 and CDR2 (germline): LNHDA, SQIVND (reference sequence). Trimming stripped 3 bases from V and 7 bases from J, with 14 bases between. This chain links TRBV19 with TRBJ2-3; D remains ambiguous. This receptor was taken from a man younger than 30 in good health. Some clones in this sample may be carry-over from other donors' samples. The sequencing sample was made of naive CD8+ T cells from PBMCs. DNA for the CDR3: TGTGCCAGTAGTATTATGGTGACTTCGAATACGCAGTATTTT. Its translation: CASSIMVTSNTQYF.